This TCR beta chain was sequenced for a study of CD4 T cells in relation to SARS-CoV-2 and coronaviruses. CD4+ T cells from unexposed donors were obtained before the COVID-19 pandemic (2011-2018). Only in-frame clones appear in the TCRdb table, and some are missing; sequencing was by immunoSEQ multiplex PCR. The table includes some 64,000 clones, less than 95% detected once. This sequence was found in a human donor in good health. Sequencing input: naive CD4+ T cells from PBMCs. This sample's subset: naive CD4+ T cells isolated by negative enrichment.

CDR3 loop: CASSVVPSGAQETQYF. Written as DNA, the CDR3 is TGTGCCAGCAGCGTAGTTCCCAGCGGAGCCCAAGAGACCCAGTACTTC. The rearrangement joins TRBV9 to TRBJ2-5; D is possibly TRBD2 (5 bases). V was trimmed by 0 bases and J by 1 base, leaving 13 bases between them. The CDR3 spans 16 residues. Germline lookup yields CDR1 SGDLS and CDR2 YYNGEE.